The 10 T cell receptor beta chains presented below share a single source sample, sequenced in a study of CD8+ T cells in alopecia areata. The sample's treatment: oral pan-JAK inhibitor, 5-10 mg twice daily. Sequencing templates came from extracted RNA that was reverse transcribed into cDNA. TCRdb keeps only in-frame clones here, not all; method: immunoSEQ multiplex PCR. The profile shows 150,000 to 200,000 clones, 64% of them singletons. The material was CD4+ T cells sorted from blood, obtained at week 49, from a patient treated with tofacitinib. The receptors derive from a human donor with alopecia areata.

V gene TRBV5-1 combines with J gene TRBJ1-1; 7 nucleotides match TRBD1. V lost 7 bases and J lost 5; bases outside the gene matches: 8. The CDR3 runs to 13 residues. The V gene's germline CDR1 is SGHRS and CDR2 YFSETQ. The CDR3: CASSRQGRTEAFF. For the CDR3, the DNA is TGCGCCAGCTCTAGACAGGGCCGAACTGAAGCTTTCTTT. Together with reference TRBV5-1 and TRBJ1-1, the CDR3 gives the full variable domain: KAGVTQTPRYLIKTRGQQVTLSCSPISGHRSVSWYQQTPGQGLQFLFEYFSETQRNKGNFPGRFSGRQFSNSRSEMNVSTLELGDSALYLCASSRQGRTEAFFGQGTRLTVV.

The V gene is TRBV29-1, the J gene TRBJ1-1; TRBD1 matches 8 bases. This CDR3 comprises 12 residues. V lost 8 bases, J lost 4 bases, and 6 bases stayed unmatched. Germline CDR1 is SQVTM and CDR2 is ANQGSEA. As DNA, the CDR3 is TGCAGCTCCAGGACAGGGATCACTGAAGCTTTCTTT. Translation gives CSSRTGITEAFF.

This clone was picked up a small number of times. The chain is built from TRBV7-2 and TRBJ2-5; 9 bases are shared with TRBD2. The CDR3 spans 15 residues. Looked up from germline, CDR1 is SGHTA and CDR2 is FQGNSA. After removal of 3 bases from V and 5 bases from J, the junction contained 7 bases not matched to a gene. For the CDR3, the DNA is TGTGCCAGCAGCTTGTCGGCGGGGGGGCAGGAGACCCAGTACTTC. Protein product: CASSLSAGGQETQYF.

The rearrangement joins TRBV9 to TRBJ1-2; unclear D gene. The germline V gene encodes CDR1 SGDLS and CDR2 YYNGEE. Trimming removed 0 bases from V and 8 bases from J, with 8 bases in between. The CDR3 runs to 12 residues. The CDR3 here is CASSVGVHGYTF. The CDR3, as DNA: TGTGCCAGCAGCGTAGGGGTCCACGGCTACACCTTC.

The chain carries TRBV11-3 and TRBJ2-1; tentative D call: TRBD2 (6 bases). Germline lookup yields CDR1 SGHNT and CDR2 YENEEA. The CDR3 spans 15 residues. Trimming left V 5 bases short and J 7 bases short, with 18 bases between. The CDR3 reads CASSPRTPRGNEQFF. The CDR3 DNA sequence: TGTGCCAGCAGCCCTCGGACTCCCCGGGGGAATGAGCAGTTCTTC.

The chain links TRBV30 to TRBJ2-4, with 9 bases fitting TRBD2. CDR3 length equals 19 residues. Germline CDR1 GTSNPN, CDR2 SVGIG (reference sequence). V was pared by 4 bases and J by 0 bases, with 16 bases of the junction left unmatched. CDR3 DNA sequence: TGTGCCTGGAATAGTCTTCAGGCGGGGGGGCTTCTAGCCAAAAACATTCAGTACTTC. Protein sequence: CAWNSLQAGGLLAKNIQYF.

V gene TRBV29-1 combines with J gene TRBJ1-5; no clear D gene. The CDR3 contains 13 residues. V was cut by 7 bases and J by 6 bases, with 16 bases left in between. Germline V gene data show CDR1 as SQVTM and CDR2 as ANQGSEA. In DNA form, the CDR3 reads TGCAGCGCCATATTCACCGGTCGTCAGCCCCAGCATTTT. Its translation: CSAIFTGRQPQHF.

The V gene is TRBV7-6, the J gene TRBJ1-1, with 7 bases aligning to TRBD1. Per the germline V gene, CDR1 is SGHVS and CDR2 is FNYEAQ. The CDR3 length is 17 residues. V lost 5 bases to trimming and J lost 0 bases; unmatched junction nucleotides: 12. The CDR3 loop is CASSVRQGSTVNTEAFF. In nucleotides, the CDR3 is TGTGCCAGCAGCGTGAGACAGGGATCTACGGTGAACACTGAAGCTTTCTTT.

This chain connects TRBV4-3 to TRBJ1-2, with TRBD1 identical over 9 bases. CDR3 size: 14 residues. Losses at the gene ends were 0 bases for V and 8 bases for J; bases not matched to a gene: 4. CDR1 is LGHNA, CDR2 YSLEER, per germline. Here the CDR3 reads CASSQELTGGGYTF. The CDR3, as DNA: TGCGCCAGCAGCCAAGAGTTGACAGGGGGAGGCTACACCTTC.

V gene TRBV14 combines with J gene TRBJ2-5; TRBD2 matches at 11 bases. The V gene end was trimmed by 1 base and the J gene end by 5 bases; junction bases not matched to a gene: 6. The length of the CDR3 is 16 residues. Germline CDR1 reads SGHDN; CDR2 reads FVKESK. Here the CDR3 DNA reads TGTGCCAGCAGCCAAGTGGCTAGCGGGGGGCTGGAGACCCAGTACTTC. Translating gives CASSQVASGGLETQYF.